Presented here are 25 T cell receptor beta chains from one specimen sequenced in a study of blood T cells in healthy people across ages. PCR was performed a second time for about 7 to 12 cycles using a sample-barcoded 5' primer and a J-beta primer mix. A single record per CDR3 protein comes from TCRdb applying MiXCR to the 5' RACE reads. The data contain over a million distinct CDR3 sequences, around two fifths of them seen just once; the ten biggest clones take up 7.9%. What was sequenced was blood. These receptors all come from a woman in her late teens or twenties in good health.

This clonotype was seen only a few times. This rearrangement joins TRBV20-1 to TRBJ1-2, with 8 bases that match TRBD1. Germline CDR1 is DFQATT and CDR2 is SNEGSKA (reference sequence). The V gene end was trimmed by 5 bases and the J gene end by 7 bases; junction bases not matched to a gene: 6. This CDR3 is built from 12 residues. The DNA of the CDR3 is TGCAGTGCTTGGGACAGGTCGTTTGGCTACACCTTC. Translating it yields CSAWDRSFGYTF.

This chain uses TRBV11-2 with TRBJ2-3; 9 bases map to TRBD1. V shed 4 bases, J shed 2 bases, and the junction held 4 bases outside the gene matches. CDR1 and CDR2 from the germline V gene are SGHAT and FQNNGV. This CDR3 has 15 amino acids. For the CDR3, the DNA is TGTGCCAGCAGCTCAGAACAGGGGGCCACAGATACGCAGTATTTT. Its translation: CASSSEQGATDTQYF. Combining the CDR3 with reference TRBV11-2 and TRBJ2-3 gives the whole variable domain EAGVAQSPRYKIIEKRQSVAFWCNPISGHATLYWYQQILGQGPKLLIQFQNNGVVDDSQLPKDRFSAERLKGVDSTLKIQPAKLEDSAVYLCASSSEQGATDTQYFGPGTRLTVL.

The chain recombines TRBV5-1 with TRBJ2-1; 9 bases are shared with TRBD2. The DNA matches TRBJ2-7 better at its end, which makes the J call doubtful. Per the germline V gene, CDR1 is SGHRS and CDR2 is YFSETQ. The CDR3 is 15 amino acids. CDR3 bases: TGCGCCAGCAGCAGTAGCGGGAGCGGTTACAATGAGCAGTACTTC. Protein product: CASSSSGSGYNEQYF.

This clonotype has ten or more counts. The V gene is TRBV5-5, the J gene TRBJ1-1; a possible D gene is TRBD1 (5 bases). CDR1 and CDR2 from the germline V gene are SGHKS and YYEKEE (reference sequence). Trimming left V 4 bases short and J 3 bases short, with 19 bases between. The CDR3 length is 16 residues. CDR3 sequence (DNA): TGTGCCAGCAGCCGCCGGGAGGGGTCGAAACACACTGAAGCTTTCTTT. Its protein product is CASSRREGSKHTEAFF. The complete variable domain, with remaining parts taken from reference TRBV5-5 and TRBJ1-1, reads DAGVTQSPTHLIKTRGQQVTLRCSPISGHKSVSWYQQVLGQGPQFIFQYYEKEERGRGNFPDRFSARQFPNYSSELNVNALLLGDSALYLCASSRREGSKHTEAFFGQGTRLTVV.

The sample holds a few counts of this clonotype. The rearrangement uses TRBV27 and TRBJ1-6, with 10 bases that match TRBD1. Germline V lookup: CDR1 MNHEY, CDR2 SMNVEV (reference sequence). J gave up 7 bases and V 4 bases, and 4 bases lay outside the gene matches. The CDR3 loop spans 15 amino acids. The CDR3 is CASSSPDRGNSPLHF. The CDR3 bases are TGTGCCAGCAGTTCGCCGGACAGGGGGAATTCACCCCTCCACTTT.

There are a few counts of this clonotype. The J gene is TRBJ2-1, the V gene TRBV4-2, with 11 positions matching TRBD2. Per germline, CDR1 LGHNA and CDR2 YNFKEQ. V lost 3 bases, J lost 7 bases, and 8 bases stayed unmatched. The CDR3 spans 16 residues. This CDR3 reads CASSQFLAGGGNEQFF. For the CDR3, the DNA is TGTGCCAGCAGCCAGTTTCTAGCGGGGGGTGGAAATGAGCAGTTCTTC.

There are a few counts of this clonotype. The chain joins TRBV6-6 to TRBJ1-2; D possibly corresponds to TRBD1 (5 bases). V shed 2 bases and J shed 0 bases, with 13 bases lying between them. The CDR3 consists of 16 residues. The germline V gene encodes CDR1 MNHNY and CDR2 SVGAGI (reference sequence). CDR3 DNA: TGTGCCAGCAGTTACAAGGCAGGGACTTCTAACTATGGCTACACCTTC. It encodes CASSYKAGTSNYGYTF.

This chain links TRBV7-2 with TRBJ1-3; weak D call: TRBD1 (6 bases). Germline loops: CDR1 SGHTA, CDR2 FQGNSA. V gave up 8 bases and J gave up 0 bases, with 14 bases separating them. The CDR3 consists of 15 residues. The CDR3 is CASALPGASGNTIYF. CDR3 nucleotides: TGTGCCAGCGCCCTACCGGGGGCCTCTGGAAACACCATATATTTT.

The chain joins TRBV27 to TRBJ2-3; 8 bases fit TRBD2. J gave up 3 bases and V 3 bases, and 8 bases lay outside the gene matches. This CDR3 has 16 amino acids. Germline lookup yields CDR1 MNHEY and CDR2 SMNVEV (reference sequence). The CDR3 DNA sequence: TGTGCCAGCAGTTTTGCCCTAGCGGGCAGAACAGATACGCAGTATTTT. Amino acid sequence: CASSFALAGRTDTQYF.

This clonotype came up a few times. V usage is TRBV5-1 and J usage is TRBJ1-1; unclear D gene. The germline V gene has CDR1 SGHRS and CDR2 YFSETQ. Deletions cut 0 bases from V and 3 bases from J, with 18 bases between. This CDR3 is built from 17 residues. The CDR3 bases are TGCGCCAGCAGCTTGGGGCCGGCGGACTTGGGGTACACTGAAGCTTTCTTT. It encodes CASSLGPADLGYTEAFF. Full variable domain (remainder filled in from reference TRBV5-1 and TRBJ1-1): KAGVTQTPRYLIKTRGQQVTLSCSPISGHRSVSWYQQTPGQGLQFLFEYFSETQRNKGNFPGRFSGRQFSNSRSEMNVSTLELGDSALYLCASSLGPADLGYTEAFFGQGTRLTVV.

This clonotype was found once. The V gene is TRBV6-6, the J gene TRBJ2-5; D is ambiguous. Germline loops: CDR1 MNHNY, CDR2 SVGAGI (reference sequence). There are 15 residues in the CDR3. The V and J ends lost 0 bases and 5 bases respectively, with 13 bases between them. As DNA, the CDR3 is TGTGCCAGCAGTTACTCGAGCCGGGCTATCGAGACCCAGTACTTC. It translates to CASSYSSRAIETQYF.

The chain carries TRBV6-6 and TRBJ2-4; D assignment may be TRBD1 or TRBD2 (5 bases each). This CDR3 is 12 amino acids long. The V and J ends lost 7 bases and 13 bases respectively, with 17 bases between them. Germline values: CDR1 MNHNY, CDR2 SVGAGI (reference sequence). The CDR3 DNA is TGTGCCAGCAAGGTGGCTTTAGGGGAGCAGTACTTC. Protein sequence: CASKVALGEQYF.

There are a few counts of this clonotype. This rearrangement joins TRBV3-1 to TRBJ1-2; the D gene is possibly TRBD1 (5 bases). This CDR3 has 12 residues. Trimming left V 8 bases short and J 4 bases short, with 11 bases between. Germline CDR1 and CDR2: LGHDT and YNNKEL (reference sequence). The CDR3 loop is CASAAGTYGYTF. The CDR3 region has the DNA TGTGCCAGCGCGGCGGGGACCTATGGCTACACCTTC.

The rearrangement links TRBV3-1 to TRBJ1-6; D remains ambiguous. The CDR3 spans 15 residues. CDR1 and CDR2 from the germline V gene are LGHDT and YNNKEL (reference sequence). The V gene lost 2 bases and the J gene lost 2 bases, with 7 bases spanning the gap. The CDR3 loop is CASSQTRPYNSPLHF. The CDR3, as DNA: TGTGCCAGCAGCCAAACTAGACCCTATAATTCACCCCTCCACTTT.

The V and J genes are TRBV12-3 or TRBV12-4 and TRBJ1-3; 7 nucleotides line up with TRBD1. Trimming at V came to 6 bases and at J to 5 bases, leaving 4 bases not matched to a gene. This CDR3 comprises 13 residues. The CDR3 DNA follows: TGTGCCAGCAGACGACAGGGAAGAAACACCATATATTTT. This translates into CASRRQGRNTIYF.

This clonotype has just one count. The chain has TRBV2 and TRBJ2-7; D call uncertain. V was pared by 7 bases and J by 4 bases, with 14 bases between. Germline V gene sequence: CDR1 SNHLY, CDR2 FYNNEI. This CDR3 has 13 amino acids. CDR3 coding DNA: TGTGCCAGCATCAAAGGGTTTGAATACGAGCAGTACTTC. Translated: CASIKGFEYEQYF.

V and J are TRBV6-5 and TRBJ1-2; weak D call: TRBD1 (6 bases). Germline values: CDR1 MNHEY, CDR2 SVGAGI. CDR3 length: 14 amino acids. V was clipped by 6 bases and J by 2 bases, with 13 bases between them. CDR3 amino acids: CASRPLQGNYGYTF. CDR3 nucleotide sequence: TGTGCCAGCAGACCCCTACAGGGCAACTATGGCTACACCTTC.

The V call is TRBV20-1, the J call TRBJ2-7; 7 bases line up with TRBD1. This CDR3 is 13 amino acids long. The V gene's germline CDR1 is DFQATT and CDR2 SNEGSKA (reference sequence). Trimming at V came to 3 bases and at J to 3 bases, leaving 5 bases not matched to a gene. The CDR3 DNA is TGCAGTGCTAGCGCAGGGGGTTACTACGAGCAGTACTTC. Protein: CSASAGGYYEQYF.

V is TRBV27 and J is TRBJ2-7; D remains ambiguous. In germline, CDR1 is MNHEY, CDR2 SMNVEV (reference sequence). V was clipped by 5 bases and J by 2 bases, with 10 bases between them. The CDR3 loop spans 13 amino acids. The CDR3 loop reads CASSPITPYEQYF. The DNA of the CDR3 is TGTGCCAGCAGTCCAATCACTCCCTACGAGCAGTACTTC.

This rearrangement joins TRBV3-1 to TRBJ1-2; no clear D gene. Germline V gene sequence: CDR1 LGHDT, CDR2 YNNKEL (reference sequence). This CDR3 contains 11 residues. Trimming shortened V by 4 bases and J by 10 bases, and 10 bases separated the two germline ends. The CDR3 DNA sequence: TGTGCCAGCAGCCGGTCCGGCTACTACACCTTC. It codes for CASSRSGYYTF.

J is TRBJ1-6 and V is TRBV11-2; D is possibly TRBD1 (5 bases). CDR3 size: 22 residues. Trimming removed 3 bases at V and 2 bases at J, with 29 bases between. The germline V gene has CDR1 SGHAT and CDR2 FQNNGV. The CDR3 coding sequence is TGTGCCAGCAGCTTTCTTAGCCTCCCCAGTCTGGGACGAGGGACCTATAATTCACCCCTCCACTTT. Translating gives CASSFLSLPSLGRGTYNSPLHF.

This clonotype has more than one count but fewer than ten. The chain uses TRBV5-1 and TRBJ2-7, with D maybe TRBD1 (5 bases). Trimming took off 2 bases at V and 2 bases at J, with 11 bases between the two ends. The CDR3 is 14 amino acids. Germline values: CDR1 SGHRS, CDR2 YFSETQ. CDR3 sequence reads: CASSFGHSPYEQYF. CDR3 DNA: TGCGCCAGCAGCTTCGGACATTCGCCCTACGAGCAGTACTTC.

This clonotype was detected a few times. This chain joins TRBV5-1 and TRBJ2-1, with D tentatively TRBD1 (6 bases). The J call may be incorrect, as the DNA end agrees better with TRBJ2-7. From germline, CDR1 is SGHRS and CDR2 YFSETQ. This CDR3 has 16 residues. The CDR3 here is CASSPDSYPSYNEQYF. CDR3 sequence (DNA): TGCGCCAGCAGCCCGGACAGTTACCCCTCCTACAATGAGCAGTACTTC.

The chain combines TRBV9 with TRBJ2-3, with D perhaps matching TRBD2 (5 bases). V was pared by 0 bases and J by 0 bases, with 14 bases between. The CDR3 loop spans 17 amino acids. The germline V gene has CDR1 SGDLS and CDR2 YYNGEE. This CDR3 reads CASSVGGPIDSTDTQYF. For the CDR3, the DNA is TGTGCCAGCAGCGTAGGCGGGCCTATTGATAGCACAGATACGCAGTATTTT.

J is TRBJ1-2 and V is TRBV7-9; TRBD1 matches at 7 bases. This CDR3 region has 15 residues. V lost 4 bases to trimming and J lost 6 bases; unmatched junction nucleotides: 11. CDR1 is SEHNR, CDR2 FQNEAQ, per germline (reference sequence). CDR3 nucleotide sequence: TGTGCCAGCAGCTGGACTGTGGCAGGGGGTAATGGCTACACCTTC. Translation gives CASSWTVAGGNGYTF.